Presented here are 14 T cell receptor beta chains from one specimen sequenced in a study of blood T cell repertoires in COVID-19. Libraries were prepared by immunoSEQ multiplex PCR; TCRdb keeps only in-frame clonotypes and omits some of them. This repertoire shows fewer than 90,000 clones, roughly 90% found once; its top ten account for approximately 15%. The sample consisted of peripheral blood. The receptors were sampled from a male donor with acute or convalescent COVID-19.

Only one count was recorded for this clone. This rearrangement joins TRBV6-5 to TRBJ1-6; tentative D call: TRBD1 (6 bases). The ends were cut back, 7 bases at V and 2 bases at J, with 12 bases in the middle. In germline, CDR1 is MNHEY, CDR2 SVGAGI. The CDR3 spans 15 residues. The CDR3 DNA reads as TGTGCCAGCACGCCACAGGGCACCTATAATTCACCCCTCCACTTT. Its protein product is CASTPQGTYNSPLHF.

The chain employs TRBV7-8 and TRBJ1-2; tentatively, D is TRBD1 (6 bases). Trimming pared 5 bases from V and 0 bases from J, leaving 19 bases between. Germline V CDR1 and CDR2: SGHVS, FQNEAQ. This CDR3 contains 17 residues. CDR3 residues: CASSQDSGTYSNYGYTF. The CDR3 DNA reads TGTGCCAGCAGCCAAGACTCGGGGACATATTCTAACTATGGCTACACCTTC.

The genes are TRBV5-4 and TRBJ2-3, with TRBD1 matching over 10 bases. CDR3 length: 15 amino acids. Germline CDR1 and CDR2: SGHNT and YYREEE (reference sequence). Trimming at V came to 4 bases and at J to 4 bases, leaving 6 bases not matched to a gene. CDR3 in DNA: TGTGCCAGCAGCCCCTCCGGACAGGGGGCAGATACGCAGTATTTT. Amino acid sequence: CASSPSGQGADTQYF. Complete variable domain (other parts from reference TRBV5-4 and TRBJ2-3): ETGVTQSPTHLIKTRGQQVTLRCSSQSGHNTVSWYQQALGQGPQFIFQYYREEENGRGNFPPRFSGLQFPNYSSELNVNALELDDSALYLCASSPSGQGADTQYFGPGTRLTVL.

V gene TRBV29-1 combines with J gene TRBJ2-7; 7 nucleotides agree with TRBD2. CDR3 size: 13 residues. V shed 3 bases and J 6 bases; nucleotides not matched to a gene: 8. Germline lookup yields CDR1 SQVTM and CDR2 ANQGSEA. CDR3 in DNA: TGCAGCGTTGAGGGGGTCAGGGAGGGCGAGCAGTACTTC. Its translation: CSVEGVREGEQYF.

The gene calls are TRBV4-1 and TRBJ1-3; D is perhaps TRBD1 (5 bases). V was pared by 0 bases and J by 1 base, with 16 bases between. The germline CDR1 and CDR2 sequences are MGHRA and YSYEKL. The CDR3 loop spans 18 amino acids. The CDR3 nucleotides read TGCGCCAGCAGCCAAGATGGGTGGGGGGAGACTTCTGGAAACACCATATATTTT. Its translation is CASSQDGWGETSGNTIYF.

V usage is TRBV10-3 and J usage is TRBJ2-3; 8 bases align to TRBD1. The germline gives CDR1 ENHRY, CDR2 SYGVKD. CDR3 length equals 14 residues. V lost 6 bases to trimming and J lost 3 bases; unmatched junction nucleotides: 5. CDR3 region: CAIRRQGRTDTQYF. The CDR3, as DNA: TGTGCCATCAGACGACAGGGGAGGACAGATACGCAGTATTTT.

This clone is a singleton in its sample. The J gene is TRBJ2-1, the V gene TRBV7-6; 7 bases align to TRBD2. CDR1 and CDR2 (germline): SGHVS, FNYEAQ. This CDR3 is built from 13 residues. V dropped 9 bases and J dropped 6; count of bases not matched to a gene: 8. CDR3 nucleotide sequence: TGTGCCAGTGGACGGGGAGGGTCCAATGAGCAGTTCTTC. It yields the protein CASGRGGSNEQFF.

This clone was found a few times. The chain's CDR3 is CASSQDPGREDYGYTF. As DNA, the CDR3 is TGTGCCAGCAGCCAAGATCCGGGCAGGGAGGACTATGGCTACACCTTC. The J gene is TRBJ1-2, the V gene TRBV3-1 (or the pseudogene TRBV3-2), with D maybe TRBD1 (5 bases). With 0 bases removed from V and 3 bases from J, the gap between germline ends came to 14 bases. The CDR3 spans 16 residues. CDR1 LGHDT and CDR2 YNNKEL come from the germline V gene (reference sequence).

This clone has only one observation. The V call is TRBV6-5, the J call TRBJ1-4, with D possibly being TRBD1 (5 bases). Looked up from germline, CDR1 is MNHEY and CDR2 is SVGAGI. Trimming took 4 bases from V and 10 from J, leaving 19 bases between them. This CDR3 region has 15 residues. The CDR3 here is CASSSGRGSDGKLFF. The DNA for the CDR3 is TGTGCCAGCAGTTCGGGACGGGGGAGTGACGGAAAACTGTTTTTT.

The chain is built from TRBV18 and TRBJ2-5, with a possible D match to TRBD2 (6 bases). V shed 4 bases and J shed 5 bases, with 11 bases lying between them. This CDR3 region has 13 residues. Germline V CDR1 and CDR2: KGHSH, LQKENI. The CDR3: CASSRAAGETQYF. The CDR3, as DNA: TGTGCCAGCTCACGGGCCGCGGGGGAGACCCAGTACTTC.

This chain joins TRBV19 and TRBJ2-3; D might be TRBD2 (6 bases). This CDR3 is 14 amino acids long. V was pared by 7 bases and J by 0 bases, with 11 bases between. Germline V gene lookup returns CDR1 LNHDA and CDR2 SQIVND (reference sequence). The CDR3 region is CASKLAHSTDTQYF. The CDR3 DNA sequence: TGTGCCAGTAAACTAGCCCATAGCACAGATACGCAGTATTTT.

The chain couples TRBV19 to TRBJ1-2, with TRBD1 matching 11 bases. The germline V gene has CDR1 LNHDA and CDR2 SQIVND (reference sequence). V dropped 11 bases and J dropped 8; count of bases not matched to a gene: 7. The CDR3 has 12 residues. CDR3 in DNA: TGTGCCTCGGACAGGGGGCTGAGCGGCTACACCTTC. The encoded protein is CASDRGLSGYTF.

This rearrangement joins TRBV6-5 to TRBJ1-4; D is perhaps TRBD1 (6 bases). The V gene's germline CDR1 is MNHEY and CDR2 SVGAGI. The CDR3 totals 11 residues. The V and J ends lost 6 bases and 8 bases respectively, with 7 bases between them. As DNA, the CDR3 is TGTGCCAGCAGCCAGGGGGAAAAACTGTTTTTT. Amino acid sequence: CASSQGEKLFF.

The chain joins TRBV19 to TRBJ2-5; possibly TRBD1 for D (6 bases). Trimming left V 8 bases short and J 13 bases short, with 20 bases between. The CDR3 runs to 12 residues. Germline V lookup: CDR1 LNHDA, CDR2 SQIVND (reference sequence). Written as DNA, the CDR3 is TGTGCCAGTTCTAGAGCCCCGGGACACCCGTACTTC. Its protein is CASSRAPGHPYF. Complete variable domain (other parts from reference TRBV19 and TRBJ2-5): DGGITQSPKYLFRKEGQNVTLSCEQNLNHDAMYWYRQDPGQGLRLIYYSQIVNDFQKGDIAEGYSVSREKKESFPLTVTSAQKNPTAFYLCASSRAPGHPYFGPGTRLLVL.